A single sample is the source of the 16 T cell receptor beta chains below, sequenced in a study of T cells in Graves' hyperthyroidism and ophthalmopathy. There were TCR beta CDR3 regions amplified from RNA transcripts. The HTBI primer set drove a first-round RT-PCR of the TCR CDR3. TCRdb re-called the multiplex PCR reads with MiXCR, one entry per CDR3 protein. The sample carries 300,000 or so distinct CDR3 sequences, 21% recorded once. The source material was blood. The receptors originated from a woman aged 45 to 65 with Graves' hyperthyroidism.

The DNA of the CDR3 is TGTGCCAGCAGCTGGGACCTGAATGAGCAGTTCTTC. Translated, it gives CASSWDLNEQFF. This chain links TRBV11-2 with TRBJ2-1, with D possibly called TRBD1 or TRBD2 (5 bases each). Per the germline V gene, CDR1 is SGHAT and CDR2 is FQNNGV. Trimming took off 4 bases at V and 7 bases at J, with 8 bases between the two ends. The CDR3 loop spans 12 amino acids.

This clonotype was picked up many times. The rearrangement links TRBV3-1 to TRBJ2-3; no clear D. V dropped 0 bases and J dropped 5 bases, with 9 bases sitting between them. Germline values: CDR1 LGHDT, CDR2 YNNKEL (reference sequence). CDR3 size: 14 residues. The CDR3, as DNA: TGTGCCAGCAGCCAAGATCTTGCAGGAGATACGCAGTATTTT. Translating it yields CASSQDLAGDTQYF.

Many counts were recorded for this clonotype. CDR3 loop: CASSPLAVQETQYF. As DNA, the CDR3 is TGTGCCAGCAGCCCACTAGCAGTCCAAGAGACCCAGTACTTC. V gene TRBV11-2 combines with J gene TRBJ2-5, with D possibly being TRBD2 (6 bases). Deletions cut 5 bases from V and 1 base from J, with 11 bases between. CDR3 length: 14 amino acids. CDR1 is SGHAT and CDR2 is FQNNGV in the germline V gene.

This clonotype was counted at least ten times. The J gene is TRBJ2-3, the V gene TRBV28, with 9 bases fitting TRBD2. Germline V gene lookup returns CDR1 MDHEN and CDR2 SYDVKM. Trimming at V came to 6 bases and at J to 5 bases, leaving 6 bases not matched to a gene. This CDR3 region has 14 residues. The CDR3 sequence is CASRVAGAGDTQYF. CDR3 DNA sequence: TGTGCCAGCAGGGTAGCGGGGGCGGGAGATACGCAGTATTTT.

In this sample, this clonotype turned up many times. The gene calls are TRBV6-2 or TRBV6-3 and TRBJ2-1; possibly TRBD2 for D (6 bases). Germline V gene lookup returns CDR1 MNHEY and CDR2 SVGEGT. The CDR3 loop spans 16 amino acids. The V and J ends lost 2 bases and 5 bases respectively, with 16 bases between them. This CDR3 is CASSYRSSDYNNEQFF. CDR3 bases: TGTGCCAGCAGTTACAGAAGTTCGGACTACAACAATGAGCAGTTCTTC.

The rearrangement uses TRBV28 and TRBJ2-7; the D gene is possibly TRBD1 (6 bases). This CDR3 has 16 amino acids. Trimming removed 4 bases from V and 2 bases from J, with 18 bases in between. Per the germline V gene, CDR1 is MDHEN and CDR2 is SYDVKM. The CDR3 DNA sequence: TGTGCCAGCAGTTCTTCCGGGACAACGGTCGCCTACGAGCAGTACTTC. Amino acids: CASSSSGTTVAYEQYF.

This clonotype came up many times. J is TRBJ2-7 and V is TRBV28, with a weak D call TRBD1 (5 bases). V was pared by 1 base and J by 1 base, with 14 bases between. The CDR3 extends over 16 amino acids. Germline V gene sequence: CDR1 MDHEN, CDR2 SYDVKM. The CDR3 region has the DNA TGTGCCAGCAGTTTATTCCCAACAGGAGTATCCTACGAGCAGTACTTC. It specifies CASSLFPTGVSYEQYF.

This clonotype was seen at least ten times. J is TRBJ2-3 and V is TRBV3-1; the match to TRBD2 covers 7 bases. From germline, CDR1 is LGHDT and CDR2 YNNKEL (reference sequence). V was pared by 5 bases and J by 3 bases, with 11 bases of the junction left unmatched. This CDR3 is 16 amino acids long. CDR3 sequence (DNA): TGTGCCAGCAGCACCCGTAAGACTAGCCATACAGATACGCAGTATTTT. It codes for CASSTRKTSHTDTQYF.

The chain combines TRBV20-1 with TRBJ2-7; TRBD2 might be the D (6 bases). The CDR3 is 12 amino acids. Trimming cost V 6 bases and J 2 bases, with 11 bases left between them. The germline CDR1 and CDR2 sequences are DFQATT and SNEGSKA (reference sequence). CDR3 DNA: TGCAGTGCGAGGGAGGTGGCCTACGAGCAGTACTTC. Amino acids: CSAREVAYEQYF.

This clonotype was detected once. The chain has TRBV20-1 and TRBJ2-1, with a tentative D call TRBD1 (5 bases). The germline V gene has CDR1 DFQATT and CDR2 SNEGSKA (reference sequence). The CDR3 spans 12 residues. Trimming pared 2 bases from V and 6 bases from J, leaving 8 bases between. CDR3 region: CSARQGGNEQFF. Written as DNA, the CDR3 is TGCAGTGCTAGACAGGGCGGCAATGAGCAGTTCTTC.

This clonotype was found many times. The rearrangement links TRBV12-3 or TRBV12-4 to TRBJ1-1; D is uncertain. The CDR3 covers 14 residues. Trimming left V 6 bases short and J 3 bases short, with 14 bases between. This CDR3 reads CASSRRATDTEAFF. The CDR3, as DNA: TGTGCCAGCAGCCGACGAGCTACGGACACTGAAGCTTTCTTT.

This sequence joins TRBV28 and TRBJ2-5, with D perhaps TRBD2 (5 bases). The germline V gene encodes CDR1 MDHEN and CDR2 SYDVKM. Trimming cost V 3 bases and J 3 bases, with 14 bases left between them. This CDR3 region has 15 residues. CDR3 in DNA: TGTGCCAGCAGTTTTGGGCTAGCATGGAAAGAGACCCAGTACTTC. It specifies CASSFGLAWKETQYF.

This clonotype was counted many times. The J gene is TRBJ1-1, the V gene TRBV28; the D gene is possibly TRBD1 (5 bases). Germline loops: CDR1 MDHEN, CDR2 SYDVKM. Deletions cut 3 bases from V and 3 bases from J, with 8 bases between. The CDR3 extends over 13 amino acids. The DNA for the CDR3 is TGTGCCAGCAGTTTGTCGACAGACACTGAAGCTTTCTTT. Its translation: CASSLSTDTEAFF.

V is TRBV12-3 or TRBV12-4 and J is TRBJ2-3; TRBD1 or TRBD2 may be the D gene (5 bases each). The CDR3 contains 13 residues. Trimming stripped 5 bases from V and 13 bases from J, with 19 bases between. The CDR3 spells CASSPGDASEEYF. CDR3 nucleotides: TGTGCCAGCAGTCCCGGGGACGCTTCCGAGGAGTATTTT.

This clonotype was observed at least ten times. The V call is TRBV15, the J call TRBJ2-1; D assignment may be TRBD1 or TRBD2 (6 bases each). The V gene lost 0 bases and the J gene lost 4 bases, with 16 bases spanning the gap. This CDR3 contains 17 residues. The germline V gene encodes CDR1 LNHNV and CDR2 YYDKDF (reference sequence). The CDR3 DNA sequence: TGTGCCACCAGCAGAGATAGAGGGGGGACACTATACAATGAGCAGTTCTTC. This gives the protein CATSRDRGGTLYNEQFF.

This clonotype was counted only a few times. V usage is TRBV5-1 and J usage is TRBJ2-7; 11 bases fit TRBD1. V shed 4 bases and J 3 bases; nucleotides not matched to a gene: 9. This CDR3 comprises 16 residues. Germline V gene data show CDR1 as SGHRS and CDR2 as YFSETQ. DNA for the CDR3: TGCGCCAGCAGCCGATTACCCGGGACAGGGGGCTACGAGCAGTACTTC. This codes for CASSRLPGTGGYEQYF.